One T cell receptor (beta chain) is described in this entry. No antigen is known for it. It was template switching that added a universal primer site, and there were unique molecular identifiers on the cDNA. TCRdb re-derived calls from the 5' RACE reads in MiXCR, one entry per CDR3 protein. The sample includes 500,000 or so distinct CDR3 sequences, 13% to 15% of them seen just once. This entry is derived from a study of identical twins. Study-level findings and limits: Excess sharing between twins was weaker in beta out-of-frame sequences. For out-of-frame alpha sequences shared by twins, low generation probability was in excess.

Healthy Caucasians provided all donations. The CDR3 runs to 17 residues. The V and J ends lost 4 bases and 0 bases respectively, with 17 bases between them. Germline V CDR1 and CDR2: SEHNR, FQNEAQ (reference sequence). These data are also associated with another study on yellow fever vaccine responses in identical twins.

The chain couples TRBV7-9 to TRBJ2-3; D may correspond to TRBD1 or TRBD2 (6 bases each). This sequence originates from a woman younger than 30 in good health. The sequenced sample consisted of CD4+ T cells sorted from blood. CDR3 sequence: CASSYPTGGRSTDTQYF. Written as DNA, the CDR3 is TGTGCCAGCAGCTACCCGACCGGGGGCCGAAGCACAGATACGCAGTATTTT.